The 21 T cell receptor beta chains reported below all come from one sample, sequenced in a study of blood T cell repertoires in COVID-19. Clones were read by immunoSEQ multiplex PCR, and TCRdb kept only the in-frame ones, dropping some. Among 200,000 to 250,000 clones listed, 75% to 85% were seen once. Sequenced input: peripheral blood. The receptor source for this set is a woman in her twenties or thirties with COVID-19, enrolled during active disease.

This clone was detected once. CDR3 protein: CASSLGPGGEKLFF. In DNA, the CDR3 is TGCGCCAGCAGCTTGGGGCCAGGGGGTGAAAAACTGTTTTTT. The chain employs TRBV5-1 and TRBJ1-4; TRBD1 agrees at 7 bases. Trimming removed 0 bases from V and 7 bases from J; junction bases left unmatched: 3. This CDR3 comprises 14 residues. Germline V gives CDR1 SGHRS, CDR2 YFSETQ.

This sequence joins TRBV5-4 and TRBJ2-5, with TRBD2 matching over 7 bases. The V gene end was trimmed by 2 bases and the J gene end by 5 bases; junction bases not matched to a gene: 9. The germline V gene has CDR1 SGHNT and CDR2 YYREEE (reference sequence). CDR3 length equals 15 residues. CDR3: CASSFPSGASETQYF. The CDR3 DNA is TGTGCCAGCAGCTTCCCTAGCGGAGCTTCGGAGACCCAGTACTTC.

V and J are TRBV7-3 and TRBJ2-4; tentative D call: TRBD1 (5 bases). Germline CDR1 and CDR2: SGHTA and FQGTGA. The length of the CDR3 is 13 residues. The V end lost 2 bases, the J end lost 12 bases, and 14 bases lay between the germline ends. The CDR3 here is CASSLLRSTAQYF. The CDR3 DNA reads TGTGCCAGCAGCTTATTAAGGTCGACAGCTCAGTACTTC. The entire variable domain, with the rest obtained from reference TRBV7-3 and TRBJ2-4, is as follows: GAGVSQTPSNKVTEKGKYVELRCDPISGHTALYWYRQSLGQGPEFLIYFQGTGAADDSGLPNDRFFAVRPEGSVSTLKIQRTERGDSAVYLCASSLLRSTAQYFGAGTRLSVL.

The gene calls are TRBV27 and TRBJ2-5; D might be TRBD2 (5 bases). V lost 6 bases and J 2 bases, leaving 10 bases between the germline ends. CDR3 length: 13 residues. Germline V gene lookup returns CDR1 MNHEY and CDR2 SMNVEV (reference sequence). CDR3 sequence (DNA): TGTGCCAGCAGGCCGGGGATACAAGAGACCCAGTACTTC. Protein sequence: CASRPGIQETQYF.

The V and J genes are TRBV2 and TRBJ1-1; 8 nucleotides line up with TRBD1. Germline lookup yields CDR1 SNHLY and CDR2 FYNNEI. This CDR3 comprises 13 residues. Trimming took 10 bases from V and 2 from J; bases not matched to a gene: 6. CDR3 in DNA: TGTGCCAACCAACAGGGGGTTAACACTGAAGCTTTCTTT. Translated, it gives CANQQGVNTEAFF.

The genes are TRBV19 and TRBJ2-7, with 7 bases matching TRBD2. V was pared by 6 bases and J by 5 bases, with 7 bases of the junction left unmatched. The CDR3 contains 13 residues. Per the germline V gene, CDR1 is LNHDA and CDR2 is SQIVND (reference sequence). For the CDR3, the DNA is TGTGCCAGTAGGGGAGGGGAGGTCAACGAGCAGTACTTC. As protein: CASRGGEVNEQYF.

This clone was recorded only once. The chain uses TRBV7-2 and TRBJ2-2; the match to TRBD2 covers 9 bases. Germline trimming cut 3 bases from V and 1 base from J; bases unmatched to any gene: 3. Germline V gives CDR1 SGHTA, CDR2 FQGNSA. This CDR3 is 16 amino acids long. This chain's CDR3 is CASSFSAGGNTGELFF. CDR3 sequence (DNA): TGTGCCAGCAGCTTTTCAGCGGGAGGGAACACCGGGGAGCTGTTTTTT.

This clone was recorded a few times. The chain couples TRBV11-2 to TRBJ1-2, with D perhaps TRBD1 (5 bases). Germline values: CDR1 SGHAT, CDR2 FQNNGV. This CDR3 spans 16 amino acids. The V end was cut by 0 bases, the J end by 2 bases, with 13 bases between. DNA for the CDR3: TGTGCCAGCAGCTTAGACAGGGTCGGATCGAACTATGGCTACACCTTC. Encoded protein: CASSLDRVGSNYGYTF.

The V call is TRBV27, the J call TRBJ1-2, with 7 bases matching TRBD1. This CDR3 has 15 residues. The trim removed 7 bases at V and 5 bases at J, leaving 13 bases unmatched. Germline lookup yields CDR1 MNHEY and CDR2 SMNVEV (reference sequence). The CDR3 nucleotides are TGTGCCAGCACCCCCCAGGGACAGTTAAGTTATGGCTACACCTTC. Translation gives CASTPQGQLSYGYTF.

The rearrangement links TRBV9 to TRBJ1-2; 7 bases map to TRBD1. The V gene end was trimmed by 4 bases and the J gene end by 9 bases; junction bases not matched to a gene: 15. Germline values: CDR1 SGDLS, CDR2 YYNGEE. The CDR3 totals 15 residues. The CDR3 DNA reads TGTGCCAGCAGCATGCACGACAGGGTGGTAAATAGCTACACCTTC. It codes for CASSMHDRVVNSYTF.

In its sample, this clone was seen once. J is TRBJ1-5 and V is TRBV6-5; D might be TRBD1 (6 bases). Germline CDR1 reads MNHEY; CDR2 reads SVGAGI. Trimming took 6 bases from V and 0 from J, leaving 12 bases between them. CDR3 length: 15 amino acids. CDR3: CASRWTDYSNQPQHF. The CDR3 DNA reads TGTGCCAGCAGGTGGACAGATTATAGCAATCAGCCCCAGCATTTT.

A single count supports this clone. The V call is TRBV5-1, the J call TRBJ2-1, with D tentatively TRBD1 (5 bases). This CDR3 has 14 amino acids. V was clipped by 4 bases and J by 9 bases, with 17 bases between them. The germline CDR1 and CDR2 sequences are SGHRS and YFSETQ. CDR3 DNA sequence: TGCGCCAGCAGCGCCGTTCAGGGCAACGGTGAGCAGTTCTTC. Its protein product is CASSAVQGNGEQFF. The variable domain in full, with the rest retrieved from reference TRBV5-1 and TRBJ2-1, is KAGVTQTPRYLIKTRGQQVTLSCSPISGHRSVSWYQQTPGQGLQFLFEYFSETQRNKGNFPGRFSGRQFSNSRSEMNVSTLELGDSALYLCASSAVQGNGEQFFGPGTRLTVL.

The chain employs TRBV19 and TRBJ1-1; 9 bases are a match to TRBD1. The CDR3 covers 14 residues. The V gene's germline CDR1 is LNHDA and CDR2 SQIVND (reference sequence). The junction had 3 bases not matched to a gene; V was cut back by 2 bases and J by 5 bases. CDR3 sequence reads: CASSITGGTTEAFF. CDR3 DNA: TGTGCCAGTAGTATAACAGGGGGCACGACTGAAGCTTTCTTT.

The chain employs TRBV15 and TRBJ2-1, with unresolved D. The V end lost 8 bases, the J end lost 0 bases, and 11 bases lay between the germline ends. The germline CDR1 and CDR2 sequences are LNHNV and YYDKDF (reference sequence). The CDR3 spans 14 residues. The CDR3 DNA sequence: TGTGCCACCGGAGAGATGCGCTCCTACAATGAGCAGTTCTTC. It encodes CATGEMRSYNEQFF.

This chain connects TRBV5-1 to TRBJ1-2; possibly TRBD1 for D (6 bases). CDR3 length equals 16 residues. V gave up 1 base and J gave up 4 bases, with 17 bases separating them. Germline V CDR1 and CDR2: SGHRS, YFSETQ. This chain's CDR3 is CASSLLQGTNPYGYTF. The CDR3 DNA reads as TGCGCCAGCAGCTTGTTACAGGGAACAAACCCCTATGGCTACACCTTC. Full variable domain (remainder filled in from reference TRBV5-1 and TRBJ1-2): KAGVTQTPRYLIKTRGQQVTLSCSPISGHRSVSWYQQTPGQGLQFLFEYFSETQRNKGNFPGRFSGRQFSNSRSEMNVSTLELGDSALYLCASSLLQGTNPYGYTFGSGTRLTVV.

This clone has more than one count but fewer than ten. The chain has TRBV7-2 and TRBJ1-6, with a weak D call TRBD1 (6 bases). The V end was cut by 3 bases, the J end by 14 bases, with 8 bases between. The CDR3 runs to 11 residues. Germline V gives CDR1 SGHTA, CDR2 FQGNSA. The CDR3 here is CASSFRGTLHF. In DNA, the CDR3 is TGTGCCAGCAGCTTCAGGGGAACCCTCCACTTT. The full variable domain, rest sourced from reference TRBV7-2 and TRBJ1-6, is GAGVSQSPSNKVTEKGKDVELRCDPISGHTALYWYRQSLGQGLEFLIYFQGNSAPDKSGLPSDRFSAERTGGSVSTLTIQRTQQEDSAVYLCASSFRGTLHFGNGTRLTVT.

This chain connects TRBV5-6 to TRBJ1-2; 7 bases agree with TRBD1. V trimming: 5 bases; J trimming: 4 bases; junction bases outside the gene matches: 11. The germline gives CDR1 SGHDT, CDR2 YYEEEE. The CDR3 extends over 15 amino acids. The CDR3 spells CASRPTGRVTYGYTF. In nucleotides, the CDR3 is TGTGCCAGCAGACCGACAGGGCGTGTCACCTATGGCTACACCTTC.

The CDR3 nucleotides are TGTGCCAGCAGTGGCGGGACTAGCGGGAGATCGGGAGAGCAGTACTTC. Protein product: CASSGGTSGRSGEQYF. V and J are TRBV2 and TRBJ2-7, with 14 bases lining up with TRBD2. CDR1 and CDR2 from the germline V gene are SNHLY and FYNNEI. Unmatched junction bases numbered 9, after V lost 4 bases and J lost 7 bases. This CDR3 comprises 16 residues.

This sequence joins TRBV19 and TRBJ1-1; 7 bases match TRBD1. This CDR3 has 16 amino acids. Germline assignment: CDR1 LNHDA and CDR2 SQIVND (reference sequence). The trim removed 3 bases at V and 4 bases at J, leaving 11 bases unmatched. The CDR3 spells CASSIGTAYQGTEAFF. The DNA of the CDR3 is TGTGCCAGTAGTATCGGGACAGCTTATCAGGGCACTGAAGCTTTCTTT.

The rearrangement joins TRBV5-1 to TRBJ1-1; D possibly corresponds to TRBD1 (5 bases). Between the trimmed V and J ends, which lost 0 bases and 5 bases, there was a span of 8 bases. The CDR3 is made up of 13 amino acids. Germline loops: CDR1 SGHRS, CDR2 YFSETQ. The CDR3 nucleotides read TGCGCCAGCAGCTTGGAGCCAGGGACTGAAGCTTTCTTT. It yields the protein CASSLEPGTEAFF.

The CDR3 spells CATSDSRGLADEQYF. As DNA, the CDR3 is TGTGCCACCAGTGATTCGCGGGGACTAGCGGACGAGCAGTACTTC. J is TRBJ2-7 and V is TRBV24-1; 11 nucleotides line up with TRBD2. CDR3 length equals 15 residues. With V trimmed by 2 bases and J by 5 bases, 4 bases remained unmatched. The germline CDR1 and CDR2 sequences are KGHDR and SFDVKD.